A single sample is the source of the 26 T cell receptor beta chains below, sequenced in a study of CD8 T cells in ankylosing spondylitis. Each CDR3 protein gets one entry after TCRdb re-called the 5' RACE reads with MiXCR. The sample includes 250,000 to 350,000 distinct CDR3 sequences, about 19% seen only once; the top ten take roughly 8%. Sample: blood, either unsorted or a sorted T cell fraction (not recorded which). The receptors derive from a male donor with ankylosing spondylitis or in good health (not recorded which).

This clonotype was observed a single time. The V and J genes are TRBV6-5 and TRBJ2-3, with D perhaps assigned TRBD1 or TRBD2 (6 bases each). Germline assignment: CDR1 MNHEY and CDR2 SVGAGI. Trimming took 4 bases from V and 5 from J, leaving 16 bases between them. The CDR3 extends over 15 amino acids. The CDR3 DNA reads as TGTGCCAGCAGTTCGAGGGGGGCCGGGGTAGATACGCAGTATTTT. Its translation: CASSSRGAGVDTQYF.

This clonotype was counted between two and nine times. The rearrangement joins TRBV6-2 or TRBV6-3 to TRBJ1-1, with 8 bases identical to TRBD1. J was trimmed by 4 bases and V by 2 bases; bases with no gene match: 6. The CDR3 is 15 amino acids. The germline CDR1 and CDR2 sequences are MNHEY and SVGEGT. The CDR3 region has the DNA TGTGCCAGCAGTTACCCGACAGGGGCCTTCACTGAAGCTTTCTTT. The encoded protein is CASSYPTGAFTEAFF.

In this sample, this clonotype turned up many times. This chain uses TRBV29-1 with TRBJ1-2; D is undetermined. The germline V and J ends were trimmed by 6 bases and 4 bases, with 15 bases remaining between them. Germline V gene lookup returns CDR1 SQVTM and CDR2 ANQGSEA. CDR3 length: 13 residues. The CDR3 reads CSVPQEPSYGYTF. Here the CDR3 DNA reads TGCAGCGTGCCGCAGGAGCCCTCCTATGGCTACACCTTC. The whole variable domain, filled in from reference TRBV29-1 and TRBJ1-2, reads SAVISQKPSRDICQRGTSLTIQCQVDSQVTMMFWYRQQPGQSLTLIATANQGSEATYESGFVIDKFPISRPNLTFSTLTVSNMSPEDSSIYLCSVPQEPSYGYTFGSGTRLTVV.

This clonotype came up a few times. The V gene is TRBV28, the J gene TRBJ1-5; D is perhaps TRBD1 (5 bases). CDR3 length: 14 residues. V dropped 6 bases and J dropped 2 bases, with 11 bases sitting between them. Per germline, CDR1 MDHEN and CDR2 SYDVKM. CDR3 DNA: TGTGCCAGCAGGTCAGGGTTAGGCAATCAGCCCCAGCATTTT. The encoded protein is CASRSGLGNQPQHF.

This clonotype was detected only a few times. The chain joins TRBV28 to TRBJ2-2; 11 positions agree with TRBD1. Losses at the gene ends were 6 bases for V and 8 bases for J; bases not matched to a gene: 2. Germline V gene lookup returns CDR1 MDHEN and CDR2 SYDVKM. The CDR3 has 13 amino acids. CDR3 sequence reads: CASRGQGEGELFF. The CDR3 DNA follows: TGTGCCAGCAGGGGACAGGGGGAAGGGGAGCTGTTTTTT.

This clonotype was seen only a few times. The chain has TRBV9 and TRBJ2-2; the D is unclear. Per the germline V gene, CDR1 is SGDLS and CDR2 is YYNGEE. V lost 0 bases and J lost 4, with 7 bases in between. CDR3 length: 14 residues. The CDR3 spells CASSVGPSTGELFF. Written as DNA, the CDR3 is TGTGCCAGCAGCGTAGGCCCCAGCACCGGGGAGCTGTTTTTT.

This clonotype was counted between two and nine times. The chain combines TRBV5-6 with TRBJ1-1; no clear D gene. This CDR3 is built from 14 residues. CDR1 and CDR2 (germline): SGHDT, YYEEEE. The germline V and J ends were trimmed by 3 bases and 1 base, with 10 bases remaining between them. The CDR3 bases are TGTGCCAGCAGCTCGGGCCTCGGGAACACTGAAGCTTTCTTT. Protein product: CASSSGLGNTEAFF. Together with reference TRBV5-6 and TRBJ1-1, the CDR3 gives the full variable domain: DAGVTQSPTHLIKTRGQQVTLRCSPKSGHDTVSWYQQALGQGPQFIFQYYEEEERQRGNFPDRFSGHQFPNYSSELNVNALLLGDSALYLCASSSGLGNTEAFFGQGTRLTVV.

This clonotype was seen more than once but under ten times. The chain links TRBV3-1 to TRBJ2-1, with 8 bases that match TRBD1. Germline assignment: CDR1 LGHDT and CDR2 YNNKEL (reference sequence). The CDR3 runs 16 residues. After removal of 3 bases from V and 2 bases from J, the junction contained 6 bases not matched to a gene. The CDR3 DNA is TGTGCCAGCAGCCAGCCCGGACAGGGAACCTACAATGAGCAGTTCTTC. Amino acid sequence: CASSQPGQGTYNEQFF.

Many counts were recorded for this clonotype. The J gene is TRBJ2-3, the V gene TRBV5-1; D is uncertain. CDR1 is SGHRS and CDR2 is YFSETQ in the germline V gene. There are 14 residues in the CDR3. V was shortened by 0 bases and J by 0 bases, with 5 bases between the two germline ends. CDR3 region: CASSLEQSTDTQYF. DNA of the CDR3: TGCGCCAGCAGCTTGGAACAGAGCACAGATACGCAGTATTTT.

This clonotype was found many times. This rearrangement joins TRBV10-3 to TRBJ2-2; no definite D call. V was cut by 0 bases and J by 4 bases, with 6 bases left in between. Germline V gives CDR1 ENHRY, CDR2 SYGVKD. This CDR3 comprises 14 residues. CDR3 nucleotide sequence: TGTGCCATCAGTGAGTCGACATTCACCGGGGAGCTGTTTTTT. Its protein is CAISESTFTGELFF.

This clonotype was counted many times. This chain connects TRBV11-2 to TRBJ2-3, with D uncertain. The CDR3 consists of 12 residues. V shed 7 bases and J shed 0 bases, with 5 bases lying between them. Germline lookup yields CDR1 SGHAT and CDR2 FQNNGV. CDR3 in DNA: TGTGCCAGCACCCCTAGCACAGATACGCAGTATTTT. Protein sequence: CASTPSTDTQYF.

A few counts support this clonotype. The chain carries TRBV2 and TRBJ1-4; D remains unclear. With 5 bases removed from V and 7 bases from J, the gap between germline ends came to 17 bases. The CDR3 contains 15 residues. Germline values: CDR1 SNHLY, CDR2 FYNNEI. DNA for the CDR3: TGTGCCAGCAGTTCCGGACCCCCGGTTACTGAAAAACTGTTTTTT. Protein product: CASSSGPPVTEKLFF. The whole variable domain, filled in from reference TRBV2 and TRBJ1-4, reads EPEVTQTPSHQVTQMGQEVILRCVPISNHLYFYWYRQILGQKVEFLVSFYNNEISEKSEIFDDQFSVERPDGSNFTLKIRSTKLEDSAMYFCASSSGPPVTEKLFFGSGTQLSVL.

This clonotype was picked up a small number of times. The rearrangement uses TRBV5-5 and TRBJ2-7, with TRBD2 matching 10 bases. Looked up from germline, CDR1 is SGHKS and CDR2 is YYEKEE (reference sequence). The CDR3 length is 15 residues. Trimming took 2 bases from V and 3 from J; bases not matched to a gene: 5. The CDR3 region is CASSFGTSEGYEQYV. CDR3 nucleotide sequence: TGTGCCAGCAGCTTCGGGACTAGCGAAGGCTACGAGCAGTACGTC.

The rearrangement uses TRBV6-2 or TRBV6-3 and TRBJ2-3, with 10 bases aligning to TRBD2. Trimming at V came to 2 bases and at J to 3 bases, leaving 17 bases not matched to a gene. The CDR3 totals 20 residues. Germline CDR1 and CDR2: MNHEY and SVGEGT. The CDR3 loop is CASSYLFASGTSADTDTQYF. CDR3 coding DNA: TGTGCCAGCAGTTACCTCTTTGCTAGCGGGACTAGCGCCGATACAGATACGCAGTATTTT.

This clonotype was counted between two and nine times. V usage is TRBV7-3 and J usage is TRBJ2-3; 9 positions agree with TRBD2. This CDR3 contains 19 residues. In germline, CDR1 is SGHTA, CDR2 FQGTGA. The V segment lost 1 base and the J segment 4 bases; nucleotides outside the gene matches: 15. The CDR3 sequence is CASSLNPQVRGGIPDTQYF. DNA of the CDR3: TGTGCCAGCAGCTTAAATCCCCAGGTGCGGGGGGGAATCCCAGATACGCAGTATTTT. Using reference TRBV7-3 and TRBJ2-3 for the parts outside the CDR3, the full variable domain is GAGVSQTPSNKVTEKGKYVELRCDPISGHTALYWYRQSLGQGPEFLIYFQGTGAADDSGLPNDRFFAVRPEGSVSTLKIQRTERGDSAVYLCASSLNPQVRGGIPDTQYFGPGTRLTVL.

This clonotype was found a few times. This chain uses TRBV29-1 with TRBJ1-1; 7 bases agree with TRBD1. Germline V gene sequence: CDR1 SQVTM, CDR2 ANQGSEA. The CDR3 is 13 amino acids. J gave up 4 bases and V 2 bases, and 4 bases lay outside the gene matches. CDR3 sequence: CSVEKTGTTEAFF. The DNA of the CDR3 is TGCAGCGTTGAAAAGACAGGGACCACTGAAGCTTTCTTT.

This chain connects TRBV7-2 to TRBJ2-1, with D maybe TRBD1 (6 bases). The CDR3 contains 12 residues. Trimming pared 4 bases from V and 10 bases from J, leaving 11 bases between. The germline gives CDR1 SGHTA, CDR2 FQGNSA. CDR3 bases: TGTGCCAGCAGCTCCGCCGGGACAGAGCAGTTCTTC. This encodes CASSSAGTEQFF.

The CDR3: CASRGEGSTINYGYTF. CDR3 bases: TGTGCCAGCAGGGGGGAGGGAAGCACCATCAACTATGGCTACACCTTC. This sequence joins TRBV6-4 and TRBJ1-2; D perhaps matches TRBD1 (5 bases). Trimming removed 6 bases at V and 2 bases at J, with 19 bases between. The CDR3 loop spans 16 amino acids. Germline V gene data show CDR1 as MRHNA and CDR2 as SNTAGT.

The V call is TRBV5-1, the J call TRBJ1-2; D might be TRBD1 (5 bases). The CDR3 has 17 residues. With 0 bases removed from V and 8 bases from J, the gap between germline ends came to 23 bases. Germline-derived CDR1 and CDR2 are SGHRS and YFSETQ. The CDR3 reads CASSLDLRTWSGPGYTF. Written as DNA, the CDR3 is TGCGCCAGCAGCTTGGATCTCCGGACATGGTCTGGTCCCGGCTACACCTTC.

The rearrangement uses TRBV5-1 and TRBJ1-3; 8 positions match TRBD1. The CDR3 extends over 16 amino acids. Germline V gene lookup returns CDR1 SGHRS and CDR2 YFSETQ. Trimming at V came to 1 base and at J to 8 bases, leaving 11 bases not matched to a gene. The CDR3 DNA follows: TGCGCCAGCAGCTTGACCGGACAGGGCCAAAGGGACACCATATATTTT. Translation: CASSLTGQGQRDTIYF.

The chain combines TRBV5-1 with TRBJ2-3; D might be TRBD1 (6 bases). With 1 base removed from V and 2 bases from J, the gap between germline ends came to 14 bases. Germline-derived CDR1 and CDR2 are SGHRS and YFSETQ. The CDR3 length is 16 residues. CDR3: CASSLYGTGSTDTQYF. The CDR3 DNA sequence: TGCGCCAGCAGCTTGTACGGAACAGGGTCCACAGATACGCAGTATTTT.

The rearrangement joins TRBV20-1 to TRBJ1-1; a possible D gene is TRBD1 (6 bases). V lost 1 base to trimming and J lost 4 bases, with 16 bases between them. CDR1 is DFQATT and CDR2 is SNEGSKA in the germline V gene (reference sequence). The length of the CDR3 is 15 residues. The CDR3 loop is CSARGHRGAVTEAFF. CDR3 nucleotides: TGCAGTGCTAGAGGTCATAGGGGGGCTGTCACTGAAGCTTTCTTT.

The CDR3 DNA follows: TGCGCCAGCAGCTTGGTCCAAACTAGCACAGATACGCAGTATTTT. Protein sequence: CASSLVQTSTDTQYF. The V gene is TRBV5-1, the J gene TRBJ2-3; D not resolved. The CDR3 spans 15 residues. The germline CDR1 and CDR2 sequences are SGHRS and YFSETQ. Trimming left V 0 bases short and J 0 bases short, with 8 bases between.

The rearrangement links TRBV30 to TRBJ1-1; D perhaps matches TRBD1 (5 bases). The CDR3 is made up of 12 amino acids. Trimming stripped 8 bases from V and 3 bases from J, with 13 bases between. Germline V gives CDR1 GTSNPN, CDR2 SVGIG (reference sequence). The CDR3 is CAVRPGYTEAFF. CDR3 DNA sequence: TGTGCCGTGCGTCCAGGGTACACTGAAGCTTTCTTT.

This clonotype was observed a few times. The rearrangement uses TRBV3-1 and TRBJ2-1; 9 bases align to TRBD1. The germline gives CDR1 LGHDT, CDR2 YNNKEL (reference sequence). The CDR3 is 15 amino acids. V gave up 1 base and J gave up 4 bases; unmatched junction bases: 2. This chain's CDR3 is CASSQGGQGYNEQFF. The CDR3 region has the DNA TGTGCCAGCAGCCAAGGCGGACAGGGGTACAATGAGCAGTTCTTC.

This clonotype has just a few counts. V is TRBV5-1 and J is TRBJ2-2; 11 bases are a match to TRBD2. The trim removed 7 bases at V and 2 bases at J, leaving 4 bases unmatched. The V gene's germline CDR1 is SGHRS and CDR2 YFSETQ. The CDR3 loop spans 15 amino acids. The CDR3 spells CASAGLAVNTGELFF. The CDR3 nucleotides read TGCGCCAGCGCGGGACTAGCGGTTAACACCGGGGAGCTGTTTTTT.